Listed here is a single TCR beta chain. Its antigen is undetermined. The repertoire was sequenced with immunoSEQ multiplex PCR; TCRdb's copy has only in-frame clones and lacks some. This sample has more than 110,000 clones, with roughly 92% found just once. This specimen comes from a study of T cell responses to AZD1222 COVID-19 vaccine. At the level of the study: Both about-4-week and about-12-week second-dose recipients were combined. Study-level results: Most donors were white British and more were female, and clonal diversity was possibly underestimated. At study baseline, merely roughly 6 AZD1222 recipients were seropositive.

The sequence derives from an adult in good health. The material sequenced was peripheral blood, taken on day 0 of AZD1222 vaccination.

The CDR3 region has the DNA TGTGCCAGCAGCCAAGAGGTAGGGACTTATAACTATGGCTACACCTTC. Amino acids: CASSQEVGTYNYGYTF. The chain is built from TRBV3-1 (or the pseudogene TRBV3-2) and TRBJ1-2; D is possibly TRBD1 (5 bases). The germline V and J ends were trimmed by 0 bases and 1 base, with 12 bases remaining between them. Per the germline V gene, CDR1 is LGHDT and CDR2 is YNNKEL (reference sequence). This CDR3 is built from 16 residues.